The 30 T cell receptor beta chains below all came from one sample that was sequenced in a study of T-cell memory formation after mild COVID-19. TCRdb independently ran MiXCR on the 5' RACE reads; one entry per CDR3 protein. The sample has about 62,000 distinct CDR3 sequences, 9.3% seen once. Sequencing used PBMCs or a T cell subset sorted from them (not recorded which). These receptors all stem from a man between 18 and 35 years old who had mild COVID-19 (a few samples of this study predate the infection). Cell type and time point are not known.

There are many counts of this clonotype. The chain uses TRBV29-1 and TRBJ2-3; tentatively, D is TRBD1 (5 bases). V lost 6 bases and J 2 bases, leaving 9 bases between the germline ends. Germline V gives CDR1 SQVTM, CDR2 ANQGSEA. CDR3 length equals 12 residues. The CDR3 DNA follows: TGCAGCGTAGCAGGGAACACAGATACGCAGTATTTT. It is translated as CSVAGNTDTQYF.

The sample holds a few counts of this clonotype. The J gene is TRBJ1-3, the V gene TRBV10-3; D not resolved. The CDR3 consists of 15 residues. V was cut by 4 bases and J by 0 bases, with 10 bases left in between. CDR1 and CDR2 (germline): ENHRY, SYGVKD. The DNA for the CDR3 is TGTGCCATCAGTGGAGTCTGGGGCTCTGGAAACACCATATATTTT. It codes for CAISGVWGSGNTIYF.

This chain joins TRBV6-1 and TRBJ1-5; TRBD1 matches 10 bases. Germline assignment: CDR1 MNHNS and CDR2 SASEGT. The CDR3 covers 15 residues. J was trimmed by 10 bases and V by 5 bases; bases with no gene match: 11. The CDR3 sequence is CASSRGGQGVYPQHF. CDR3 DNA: TGTGCCAGCAGTCGAGGAGGACAGGGGGTATATCCCCAGCATTTT.

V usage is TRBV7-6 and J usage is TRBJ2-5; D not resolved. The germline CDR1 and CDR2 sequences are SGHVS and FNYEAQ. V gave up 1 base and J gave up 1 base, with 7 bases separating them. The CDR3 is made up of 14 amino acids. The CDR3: CASSLVKGQETQYF. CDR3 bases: TGTGCCAGCAGCTTAGTTAAAGGCCAAGAGACCCAGTACTTC.

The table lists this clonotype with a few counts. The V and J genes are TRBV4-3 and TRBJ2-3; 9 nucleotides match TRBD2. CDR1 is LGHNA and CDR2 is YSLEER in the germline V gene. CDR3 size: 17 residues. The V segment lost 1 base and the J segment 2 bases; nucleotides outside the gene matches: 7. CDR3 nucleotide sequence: TGCGCCAGCAGCCAAGGGCGTGCGGGGGGGACCACAGATACGCAGTATTTT. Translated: CASSQGRAGGTTDTQYF.

Written as DNA, the CDR3 is TGCGCCAGCAGCTATGGACAGTCCTACGAGCAGTACTTC. The encoded protein is CASSYGQSYEQYF. The rearrangement joins TRBV5-1 to TRBJ2-7; D might be TRBD1 (6 bases). CDR1 and CDR2 from the germline V gene are SGHRS and YFSETQ. The CDR3 spans 13 residues. V was clipped by 3 bases and J by 1 base, with 8 bases between them.

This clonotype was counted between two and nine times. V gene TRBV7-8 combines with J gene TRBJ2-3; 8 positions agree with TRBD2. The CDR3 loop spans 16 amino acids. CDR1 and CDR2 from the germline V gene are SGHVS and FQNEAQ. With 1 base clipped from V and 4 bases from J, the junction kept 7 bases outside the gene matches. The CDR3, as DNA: TGTGCCAGCAGCTTAGGAAAGGCGGGGGGTGCAGATACGCAGTATTTT. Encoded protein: CASSLGKAGGADTQYF.

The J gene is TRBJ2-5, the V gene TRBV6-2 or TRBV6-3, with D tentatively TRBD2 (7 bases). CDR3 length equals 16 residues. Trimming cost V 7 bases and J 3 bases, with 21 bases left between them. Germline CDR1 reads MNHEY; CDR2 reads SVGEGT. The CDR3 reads CASKGTQGGDKETQYF. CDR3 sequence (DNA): TGTGCCAGCAAAGGAACACAGGGAGGGGATAAAGAGACCCAGTACTTC.

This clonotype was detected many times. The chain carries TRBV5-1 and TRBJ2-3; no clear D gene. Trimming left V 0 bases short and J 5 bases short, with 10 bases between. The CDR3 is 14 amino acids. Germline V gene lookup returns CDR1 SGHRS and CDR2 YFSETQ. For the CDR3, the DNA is TGCGCCAGCAGCTTGGCGGGTGGAGAAGATACGCAGTATTTT. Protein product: CASSLAGGEDTQYF.

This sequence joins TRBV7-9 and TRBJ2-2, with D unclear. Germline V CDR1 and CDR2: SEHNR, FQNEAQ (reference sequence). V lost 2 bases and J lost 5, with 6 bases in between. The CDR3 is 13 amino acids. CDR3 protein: CASSLLGTGELFF. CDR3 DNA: TGTGCCAGCAGCTTACTGGGAACCGGGGAGCTGTTTTTT.

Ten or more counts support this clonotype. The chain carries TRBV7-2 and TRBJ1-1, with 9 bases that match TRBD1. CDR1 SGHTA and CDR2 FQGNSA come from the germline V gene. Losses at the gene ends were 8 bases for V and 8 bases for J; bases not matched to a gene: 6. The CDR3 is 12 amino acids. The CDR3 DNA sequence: TGTGCCAGCGGCCGGGACAGGGAGGAAGCTTTCTTT. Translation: CASGRDREEAFF.

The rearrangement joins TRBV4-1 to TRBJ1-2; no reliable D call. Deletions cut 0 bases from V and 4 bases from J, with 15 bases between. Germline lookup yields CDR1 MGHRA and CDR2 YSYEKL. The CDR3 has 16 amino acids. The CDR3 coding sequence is TGCGCCAGCAGCCAAGAGTCAAGGGTTCGTAGCTATGGCTACACCTTC. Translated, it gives CASSQESRVRSYGYTF.

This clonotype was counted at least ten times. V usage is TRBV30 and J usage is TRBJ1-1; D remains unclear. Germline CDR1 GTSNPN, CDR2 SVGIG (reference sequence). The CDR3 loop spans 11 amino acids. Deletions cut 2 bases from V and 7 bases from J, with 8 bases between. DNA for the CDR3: TGTGCCTGGAGTCTGCAGGTTGAAGCTTTCTTT. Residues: CAWSLQVEAFF. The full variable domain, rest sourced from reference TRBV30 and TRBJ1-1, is SQTIHQWPATLVQPVGSPLSLECTVEGTSNPNLYWYRQAAGRGLQLLFYSVGIGQISSEVPQNLSASRPQDRQFILSSKKLLLSDSGFYLCAWSLQVEAFFGQGTRLTVV.

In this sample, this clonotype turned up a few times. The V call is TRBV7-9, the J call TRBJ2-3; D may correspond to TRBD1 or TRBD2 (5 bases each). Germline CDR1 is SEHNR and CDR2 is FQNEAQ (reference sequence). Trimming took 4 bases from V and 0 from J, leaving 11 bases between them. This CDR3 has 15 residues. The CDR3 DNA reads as TGTGCCAGCAGCTCCGGGGCCGCTAGCACAGATACGCAGTATTTT. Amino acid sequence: CASSSGAASTDTQYF.

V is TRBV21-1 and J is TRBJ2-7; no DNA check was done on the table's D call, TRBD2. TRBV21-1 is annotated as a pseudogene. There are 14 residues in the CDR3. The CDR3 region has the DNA TGTGCCAGCAGCAGCCAGCGGGGGGGCTACGAGCAGTACGTC. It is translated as CASSSQRGGYEQYV.

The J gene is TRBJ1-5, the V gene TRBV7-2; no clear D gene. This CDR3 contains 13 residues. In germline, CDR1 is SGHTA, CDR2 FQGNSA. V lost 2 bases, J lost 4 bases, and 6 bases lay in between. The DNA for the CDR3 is TGTGCCAGCAGCTTACAGGAAAATCAGCCCCAGCATTTT. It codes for CASSLQENQPQHF.

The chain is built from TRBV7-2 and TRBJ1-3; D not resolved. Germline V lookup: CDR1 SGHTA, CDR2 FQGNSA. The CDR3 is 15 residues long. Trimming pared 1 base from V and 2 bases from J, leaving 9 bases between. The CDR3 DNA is TGTGCCAGCAGCTTAGACCGGGGTACTGGAAACACCATATATTTT. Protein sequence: CASSLDRGTGNTIYF.

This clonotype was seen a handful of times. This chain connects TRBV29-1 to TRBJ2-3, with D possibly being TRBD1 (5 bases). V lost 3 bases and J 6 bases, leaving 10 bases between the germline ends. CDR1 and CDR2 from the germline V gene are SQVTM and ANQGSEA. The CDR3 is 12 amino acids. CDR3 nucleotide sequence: TGCAGCGTTGAGACTCCAGGGGATACGCAGTATTTT. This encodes CSVETPGDTQYF.

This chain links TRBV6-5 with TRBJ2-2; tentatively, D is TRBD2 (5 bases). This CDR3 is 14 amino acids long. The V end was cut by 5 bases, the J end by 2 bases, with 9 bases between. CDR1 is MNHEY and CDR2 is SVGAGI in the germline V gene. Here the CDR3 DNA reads TGTGCCAGCAGTCTGCGGGCCAACACCGGGGAGCTGTTTTTT. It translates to CASSLRANTGELFF.

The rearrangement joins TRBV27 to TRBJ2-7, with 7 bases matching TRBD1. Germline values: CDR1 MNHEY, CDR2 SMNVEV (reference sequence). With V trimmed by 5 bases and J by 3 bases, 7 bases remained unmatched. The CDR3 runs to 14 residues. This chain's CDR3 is CASSTPGQSYEQYF. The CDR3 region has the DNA TGTGCCAGCAGTACGCCGGGACAGAGCTACGAGCAGTACTTC.

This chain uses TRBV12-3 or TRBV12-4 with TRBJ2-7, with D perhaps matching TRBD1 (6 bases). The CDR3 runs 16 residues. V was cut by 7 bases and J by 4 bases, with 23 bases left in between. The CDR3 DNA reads TGTGCCAGCATCTCTCCAGTCCAGGGGTCAAAATACGAGCAGTACTTC. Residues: CASISPVQGSKYEQYF.

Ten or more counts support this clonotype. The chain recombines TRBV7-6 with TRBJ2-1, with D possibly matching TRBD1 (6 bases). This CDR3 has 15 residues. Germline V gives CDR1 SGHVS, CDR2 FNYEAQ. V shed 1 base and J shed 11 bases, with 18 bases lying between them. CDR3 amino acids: CASSLGGYRDGKQFF. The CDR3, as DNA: TGTGCCAGCAGCTTAGGCGGATACAGGGACGGGAAGCAGTTCTTC.

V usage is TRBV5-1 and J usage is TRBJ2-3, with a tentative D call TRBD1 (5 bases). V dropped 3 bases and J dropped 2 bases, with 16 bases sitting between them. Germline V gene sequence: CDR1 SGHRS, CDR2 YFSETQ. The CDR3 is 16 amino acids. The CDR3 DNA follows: TGCGCCAGCAGCTACAATTTACCAGGACACACAGATACGCAGTATTTT. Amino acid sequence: CASSYNLPGHTDTQYF. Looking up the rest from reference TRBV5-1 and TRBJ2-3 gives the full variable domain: KAGVTQTPRYLIKTRGQQVTLSCSPISGHRSVSWYQQTPGQGLQFLFEYFSETQRNKGNFPGRFSGRQFSNSRSEMNVSTLELGDSALYLCASSYNLPGHTDTQYFGPGTRLTVL.

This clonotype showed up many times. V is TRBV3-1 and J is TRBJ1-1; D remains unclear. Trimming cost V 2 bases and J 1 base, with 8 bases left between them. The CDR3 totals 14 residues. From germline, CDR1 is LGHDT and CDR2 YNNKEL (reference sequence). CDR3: CASSQSWQNTEAFF. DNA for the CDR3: TGTGCCAGCAGCCAATCCTGGCAGAACACTGAAGCTTTCTTT.

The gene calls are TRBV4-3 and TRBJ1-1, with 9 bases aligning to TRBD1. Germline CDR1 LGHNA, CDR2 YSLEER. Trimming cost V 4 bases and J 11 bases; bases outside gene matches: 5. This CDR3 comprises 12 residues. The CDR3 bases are TGCGCCAGCAGCCTATCCGGGACAGGGGCTTTCTTT. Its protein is CASSLSGTGAFF.

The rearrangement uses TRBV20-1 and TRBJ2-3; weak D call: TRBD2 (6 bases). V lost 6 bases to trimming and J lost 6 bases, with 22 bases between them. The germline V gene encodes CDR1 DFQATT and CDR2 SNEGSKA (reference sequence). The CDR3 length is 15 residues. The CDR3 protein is CSAITRSGSVDTQYF. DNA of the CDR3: TGCAGTGCAATTACTAGATCCGGGAGTGTGGATACGCAGTATTTT.

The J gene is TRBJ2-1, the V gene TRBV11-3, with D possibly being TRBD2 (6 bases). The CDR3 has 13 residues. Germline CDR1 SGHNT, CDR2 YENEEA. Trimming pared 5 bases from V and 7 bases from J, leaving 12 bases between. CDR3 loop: CASSRPGRNEQFF. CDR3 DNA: TGTGCCAGCAGCCGCCCAGGGAGGAATGAGCAGTTCTTC.

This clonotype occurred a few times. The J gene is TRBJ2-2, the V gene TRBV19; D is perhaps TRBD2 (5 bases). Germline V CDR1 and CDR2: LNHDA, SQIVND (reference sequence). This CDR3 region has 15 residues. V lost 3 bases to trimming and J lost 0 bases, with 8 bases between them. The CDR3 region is CASSILEANTGELFF. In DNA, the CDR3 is TGTGCCAGTAGTATTTTGGAGGCGAACACCGGGGAGCTGTTTTTT. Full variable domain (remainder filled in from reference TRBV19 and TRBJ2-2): DGGITQSPKYLFRKEGQNVTLSCEQNLNHDAMYWYRQDPGQGLRLIYYSQIVNDFQKGDIAEGYSVSREKKESFPLTVTSAQKNPTAFYLCASSILEANTGELFFGEGSRLTVL.

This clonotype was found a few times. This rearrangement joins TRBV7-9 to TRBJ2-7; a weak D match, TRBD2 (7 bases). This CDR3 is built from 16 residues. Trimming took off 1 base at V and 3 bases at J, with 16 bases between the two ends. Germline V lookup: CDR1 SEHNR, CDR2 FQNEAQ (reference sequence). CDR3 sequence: CASSLVSREGHYEQYV. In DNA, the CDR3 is TGTGCCAGCAGCTTAGTTTCCAGGGAGGGACACTACGAGCAGTACGTC.

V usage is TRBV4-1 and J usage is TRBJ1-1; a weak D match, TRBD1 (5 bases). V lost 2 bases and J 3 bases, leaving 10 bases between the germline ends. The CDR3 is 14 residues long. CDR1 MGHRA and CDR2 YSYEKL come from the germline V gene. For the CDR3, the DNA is TGCGCCAGCAGCCAACCGGGACGGGACACTGAAGCTTTCTTT. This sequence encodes CASSQPGRDTEAFF.